This T cell receptor (beta chain) was sequenced in a study of technical replicates of blood from several donors. Sequencing used immunoSEQ multiplex PCR; TCRdb keeps in-frame clones, though not all of them. Of over 15,000 clones listed, approximately 84% are singletons. After removal of 0 bases from V and 6 bases from J, the junction contained 5 bases not matched to a gene. Germline-derived CDR1 and CDR2 are SGHTS and YDEGEE. This CDR3 comprises 16 residues. The sequence derives from a human donor in good health. The chain recombines TRBV5-8 with TRBJ2-4, with 11 nucleotides matching TRBD2. The sample comprised PBMCs. CDR3 DNA: TGTGCCAGCAGCTTGGCCTTAACTAGCGGGGGAAACATTCAGTACTTC. It encodes CASSLALTSGGNIQYF.